One sample yielded the 27 T cell receptor beta chains listed below, sequenced in a study of CD8 T cells in Susac syndrome. RNA in amounts of about 0.5 to 1 ug was reverse transcribed with random hexamers. In TCRdb, the immunoSEQ multiplex PCR reads were re-called with MiXCR into one record per CDR3 protein. Among some 100,000 distinct CDR3 sequences listed, roughly 92% were seen once. Specimen: CD8+ T cells from PBMCs. The receptor source for this set is a human donor in good health.

The rearrangement uses TRBV29-1 and TRBJ2-7; TRBD1 matches 11 bases. The germline V gene encodes CDR1 SQVTM and CDR2 ANQGSEA. Trimming cost V 7 bases and J 3 bases; bases outside gene matches: 11. This CDR3 spans 15 amino acids. The CDR3 sequence: CSAVAPGTGGYEQYF. DNA for the CDR3: TGCAGCGCGGTGGCCCCCGGGACAGGGGGCTACGAGCAGTACTTC.

The chain is built from TRBV4-2 and TRBJ2-5; D may be TRBD2 (5 bases). Trimming left V 0 bases short and J 5 bases short, with 13 bases between. Per the germline V gene, CDR1 is LGHNA and CDR2 is YNFKEQ. This CDR3 contains 15 residues. For the CDR3, the DNA is TGTGCCAGCAGCCAAGAGAAGAGGAGGCTGGAGACCCAGTACTTC. Amino acid sequence: CASSQEKRRLETQYF.

The CDR3 sequence is CATSDRGQGGNQPQHF. DNA for the CDR3: TGTGCCACCAGTGACCGTGGACAGGGGGGCAATCAGCCCCAGCATTTT. The chain couples TRBV24-1 to TRBJ1-5; 10 bases line up with TRBD1. The germline V gene encodes CDR1 KGHDR and CDR2 SFDVKD. The junction had 4 bases not matched to a gene; V was cut back by 4 bases and J by 2 bases. CDR3 size: 16 residues.

The rearrangement uses TRBV18 and TRBJ2-7; TRBD1 is a possible D gene (5 bases). Trimming took off 0 bases at V and 2 bases at J, with 8 bases between the two ends. The CDR3 spans 14 residues. In germline, CDR1 is KGHSH, CDR2 LQKENI. CDR3 bases: TGTGCCAGCTCACCACCAGGGGTACCCTACGAGCAGTACTTC. Encoded protein: CASSPPGVPYEQYF.

The J gene is TRBJ1-5, the V gene TRBV20-1, with D unclear. The V and J ends lost 3 bases and 3 bases respectively, with 12 bases between them. Per germline, CDR1 DFQATT and CDR2 SNEGSKA (reference sequence). CDR3 size: 14 residues. The CDR3 coding sequence is TGCAGTGCTAGCGTGGGGAACCCCAATCAGCCCCAGCATTTT. Translation: CSASVGNPNQPQHF.

This rearrangement joins TRBV18 to TRBJ2-3; the D gene is possibly TRBD2 (6 bases). Germline assignment: CDR1 KGHSH and CDR2 LQKENI. V was cut by 0 bases and J by 2 bases, with 9 bases left in between. The CDR3 has 15 amino acids. DNA for the CDR3: TGTGCCAGCTCACCACCAGGGCGGGACACAGATACGCAGTATTTT. This translates into CASSPPGRDTDTQYF.

The chain has TRBV5-4 and TRBJ1-4, with D unclear. Trimming stripped 4 bases from V and 2 bases from J, with 9 bases between. The germline gives CDR1 SGHNT, CDR2 YYREEE (reference sequence). CDR3 size: 14 residues. CDR3 sequence: CASSIGSTNEKLFF. The CDR3 DNA reads as TGTGCCAGCAGCATCGGATCGACTAATGAAAAACTGTTTTTT.

This sequence joins TRBV7-3 and TRBJ1-6; tentatively, D is TRBD1 (6 bases). CDR1 is SGHTA, CDR2 FQGTGA, per germline. CDR3 size: 13 residues. Deletions cut 5 bases from V and 13 bases from J, with 15 bases between. The CDR3 loop reads CASSRGASMPLHF. CDR3 bases: TGTGCCAGCAGCCGGGGGGCTAGTATGCCCCTCCACTTT.

The V gene is TRBV7-8, the J gene TRBJ2-2; D gene uncertain. The CDR3 consists of 16 residues. The germline gives CDR1 SGHVS, CDR2 FQNEAQ. Trimming cost V 2 bases and J 0 bases, with 10 bases left between them. This CDR3 is CASSLLSVANTGELFF. CDR3 in DNA: TGTGCCAGCAGCTTACTATCAGTTGCGAACACCGGGGAGCTGTTTTTT.

The chain is built from TRBV20-1 and TRBJ1-5; weak D call: TRBD1 (6 bases). The CDR3 extends over 15 amino acids. Germline values: CDR1 DFQATT, CDR2 SNEGSKA (reference sequence). Trimming cost V 0 bases and J 3 bases, with 12 bases left between them. This chain's CDR3 is CSARDGQGFNQPQHF. The DNA for the CDR3 is TGCAGTGCTAGAGATGGCCAGGGGTTCAATCAGCCCCAGCATTTT.

This clonotype has a handful of counts. The chain couples TRBV7-8 to TRBJ2-5; no clear D gene. CDR1 and CDR2 from the germline V gene are SGHVS and FQNEAQ. Trimming stripped 8 bases from V and 4 bases from J, with 14 bases between. This CDR3 spans 13 amino acids. The CDR3 is CASQRPIPETQYF. CDR3 coding DNA: TGTGCCAGCCAGCGCCCAATCCCAGAGACCCAGTACTTC.

The rearrangement links TRBV20-1 to TRBJ1-5; 7 positions match TRBD1. Unmatched junction bases numbered 4, after V lost 6 bases and J lost 2 bases. Per the germline V gene, CDR1 is DFQATT and CDR2 is SNEGSKA (reference sequence). CDR3 length: 13 residues. The CDR3 loop is CSAHQGGNQPQHF. CDR3 DNA: TGCAGTGCGCATCAGGGGGGCAATCAGCCCCAGCATTTT.

V usage is TRBV6-4 and J usage is TRBJ2-1, with D possibly TRBD2 on 6 matching bases. The CDR3 length is 15 residues. CDR1 and CDR2 from the germline V gene are MRHNA and SNTAGT. V was trimmed by 5 bases and J by 4 bases, leaving 15 bases between them. The CDR3 protein is CASSPTRGLYNEQFF. CDR3 bases: TGTGCCAGCAGTCCGACCCGGGGACTGTACAATGAGCAGTTCTTC.

In regard to this clonotype: Germline and junction disagree at one end, which may indicate a read error. CDR3 sequence reads: CTVPYPGQDIQPQHF. The DNA for the CDR3 is TGCACCGTTCCGTATCCGGGACAGGATATCCAGCCCCAGCATTTT. The J gene is TRBJ1-5, the V gene TRBV29-1, with 8 bases matching TRBD1. The length of the CDR3 is 15 residues. The V gene's germline CDR1 is SQVTM and CDR2 ANQGSEA.

V usage is TRBV28 and J usage is TRBJ2-1; D is unclear. The CDR3 has 13 residues. V lost 6 bases, J lost 8 bases, and 14 bases lay in between. Germline CDR1 reads MDHEN; CDR2 reads SYDVKM. DNA of the CDR3: TGTGCCAGCAGCTCCAATCCTGGGCATGAGCAGTTCTTC. Translation gives CASSSNPGHEQFF.

J is TRBJ2-5 and V is TRBV20-1; 10 positions agree with TRBD1. Germline trimming cut 6 bases from V and 5 bases from J; bases unmatched to any gene: 12. CDR3 length: 15 residues. Germline-derived CDR1 and CDR2 are DFQATT and SNEGSKA (reference sequence). CDR3 sequence reads: CSAPRTGQGSETQYF. The CDR3 nucleotides are TGCAGTGCACCGCGTACGGGACAGGGGAGTGAGACCCAGTACTTC.

J is TRBJ2-5 and V is TRBV20-1, with TRBD2 identical over 10 bases. Germline V gives CDR1 DFQATT, CDR2 SNEGSKA (reference sequence). The ends lost 6 bases at V and 5 bases at J; junction bases unmatched: 18. The CDR3 loop spans 17 amino acids. This chain's CDR3 is CSAGGPLAGAPGETQYF. The CDR3 DNA reads TGCAGTGCGGGAGGGCCCCTAGCGGGGGCCCCCGGTGAGACCCAGTACTTC.

CDR3 in DNA: TGTGCCAGTAGTATTAGTCCGGAGACCCAGTACTTC. It is translated as CASSISPETQYF. The genes are TRBV19 and TRBJ2-5; D is unclear. Germline V CDR1 and CDR2: LNHDA, SQIVND (reference sequence). V gave up 3 bases and J gave up 5 bases, with 7 bases separating them. The CDR3 is made up of 12 amino acids. The variable domain in full, completed from reference TRBV19 and TRBJ2-5, reads DGGITQSPKYLFRKEGQNVTLSCEQNLNHDAMYWYRQDPGQGLRLIYYSQIVNDFQKGDIAEGYSVSREKKESFPLTVTSAQKNPTAFYLCASSISPETQYFGPGTRLLVL.

The CDR3 spells CATSDQGGIHEQFF. The CDR3 DNA reads TGTGCCACCAGTGATCAGGGAGGGATCCATGAGCAGTTCTTC. The chain has TRBV24-1 and TRBJ2-1; 7 positions match TRBD2. V shed 3 bases, J shed 8 bases, and the junction held 6 bases outside the gene matches. The CDR3 contains 14 residues. Germline values: CDR1 KGHDR, CDR2 SFDVKD.

J is TRBJ2-5 and V is TRBV10-3; 9 positions match TRBD1. With 3 bases clipped from V and 4 bases from J, the junction kept 3 bases outside the gene matches. Germline V gene sequence: CDR1 ENHRY, CDR2 SYGVKD. CDR3 length: 14 amino acids. CDR3 sequence: CAISERQGGETQYF. CDR3 nucleotide sequence: TGTGCCATCAGTGAAAGACAGGGGGGAGAGACCCAGTACTTC.

The chain links TRBV7-2 to TRBJ1-1; 7 bases are a match to TRBD1. CDR3 length: 18 residues. The germline V gene encodes CDR1 SGHTA and CDR2 FQGNSA. J lost 0 bases, V lost 2 bases, and 12 bases had no gene match. In DNA form, the CDR3 reads TGTGCCAGCAGCTTAAGAGGGACAGTGCCTATCATGAACACTGAAGCTTTCTTT. Translating gives CASSLRGTVPIMNTEAFF. The variable domain in full, completed from reference TRBV7-2 and TRBJ1-1, reads GAGVSQSPSNKVTEKGKDVELRCDPISGHTALYWYRQSLGQGLEFLIYFQGNSAPDKSGLPSDRFSAERTGGSVSTLTIQRTQQEDSAVYLCASSLRGTVPIMNTEAFFGQGTRLTVV.

The chain employs TRBV29-1 and TRBJ1-1; D remains unclear. The CDR3 covers 12 residues. CDR1 and CDR2 from the germline V gene are SQVTM and ANQGSEA. The V end was cut by 4 bases, the J end by 2 bases, with 8 bases between. The chain's CDR3 is CSVGSVNTEAFF. The CDR3 nucleotides read TGCAGCGTTGGGTCAGTAAACACTGAAGCTTTCTTT. Filled out from reference TRBV29-1 and TRBJ1-1, the complete variable domain reads SAVISQKPSRDICQRGTSLTIQCQVDSQVTMMFWYRQQPGQSLTLIATANQGSEATYESGFVIDKFPISRPNLTFSTLTVSNMSPEDSSIYLCSVGSVNTEAFFGQGTRLTVV.

The chain employs TRBV7-9 and TRBJ1-5; the match to TRBD1 covers 9 bases. The ends lost 4 bases at V and 6 bases at J; junction bases unmatched: 7. The V gene's germline CDR1 is SEHNR and CDR2 FQNEAQ (reference sequence). The length of the CDR3 is 15 residues. In DNA form, the CDR3 reads TGTGCCAGCAGCTGGGGGACAGGGCCTCGTCAGCCCCAGCATTTT. The encoded protein is CASSWGTGPRQPQHF.

The chain carries TRBV7-9 and TRBJ2-1; weak D call: TRBD1 (5 bases). Trimming removed 1 base at V and 10 bases at J, with 5 bases between. The CDR3 totals 11 residues. The V gene's germline CDR1 is SEHNR and CDR2 FQNEAQ (reference sequence). In DNA form, the CDR3 reads TGTGCCAGCAGCTTAGAGGGGGAGCAGTTCTTC. Its protein product is CASSLEGEQFF.

The V gene is TRBV19, the J gene TRBJ2-1; 12 positions match TRBD2. The CDR3 covers 14 residues. The germline gives CDR1 LNHDA, CDR2 SQIVND (reference sequence). V was pared by 5 bases and J by 8 bases, with 4 bases of the junction left unmatched. CDR3 amino acids: CASSRTSGRYEQFF. DNA for the CDR3: TGTGCCAGTAGTCGCACTAGCGGGAGGTATGAGCAGTTCTTC. The complete variable domain, with remaining parts taken from reference TRBV19 and TRBJ2-1, reads DGGITQSPKYLFRKEGQNVTLSCEQNLNHDAMYWYRQDPGQGLRLIYYSQIVNDFQKGDIAEGYSVSREKKESFPLTVTSAQKNPTAFYLCASSRTSGRYEQFFGPGTRLTVL.

This rearrangement joins TRBV4-1 to TRBJ1-2, with D unclear. The CDR3 has 15 residues. V was cut by 0 bases and J by 5 bases, with 13 bases left in between. The germline gives CDR1 MGHRA, CDR2 YSYEKL. CDR3 sequence (DNA): TGCGCCAGCAGCCAAGATCATCCAGGTTCTTATGGCTACACCTTC. Translated, it gives CASSQDHPGSYGYTF.

The chain uses TRBV3-1 and TRBJ1-5; D gene unclear. The CDR3 has 13 residues. V lost 4 bases and J 8 bases, leaving 12 bases between the germline ends. From germline, CDR1 is LGHDT and CDR2 YNNKEL (reference sequence). The CDR3 DNA sequence: TGTGCCAGCAGCCGGACTCCTTGGGAGCCCCAGCATTTT. It codes for CASSRTPWEPQHF.